This T cell receptor (beta chain) originates from a study of blood T cell repertoires in COVID-19. Libraries were prepared by immunoSEQ multiplex PCR; TCRdb keeps only in-frame clonotypes and omits some of them. The sample has about 120,000 clones; approximately 87% are singletons. CDR3 length equals 14 residues. V gave up 7 bases and J gave up 0 bases, with 10 bases separating them. Germline values: CDR1 LNHDA, CDR2 SQIVND (reference sequence). The source of this sequence is a woman in her 50s with acute or convalescent COVID-19. Sample: peripheral blood. This rearrangement joins TRBV19 to TRBJ1-3; D unclear. CDR3 residues: CASMPGSSGNTIYF. Written as DNA, the CDR3 is TGTGCCAGTATGCCAGGCAGCTCTGGAAACACCATATATTTT.